This record looks at one T cell receptor beta chain sequence and its context. This specimen comes from a study of cytotoxic CD8 clonotypes in ibrutinib-treated CLL. This CDR3 region has 13 residues. With 0 bases removed from V and 3 bases from J, the gap between germline ends came to 7 bases. Germline assignment: CDR1 SGHRS and CDR2 YFSETQ. TCRdb keeps only in-frame clones here, not all; method: immunoSEQ multiplex PCR. This sample carries under 200,000 clones, under 85% of them seen once, and the ten largest clones take 3.5% to 5.5%. The material sequenced was PBMCs, taken after 24 months of ibrutinib treatment. The chain uses TRBV5-1 and TRBJ2-7; D not resolved. This receptor was identified in a human donor with chronic lymphocytic leukemia. CDR3 amino acids: CASSLARVYEQYF. The CDR3 nucleotides are TGCGCCAGCAGCTTGGCTAGGGTCTACGAGCAGTACTTC.